These T cell receptor beta chains were read from a single sample in a study of a mutant IDH1 vaccine in newly diagnosed glioma. Some clones are missing from TCRdb's copy, which holds only in-frame ones; the method was immunoSEQ multiplex PCR. The profile covers about 67,000 clones, with around four fifths appearing a single time and approximately 4.5% taken by the ten largest. Here the sequenced sample was peripheral blood mononuclear cells (PBMCs), taken from a glioma patient treated with radiotherapy, temozolomide or both. Receptors originate from a woman under 30 with glioma. Some clones in this sample may be carry-over from other donors' samples. The CDR3 runs from the conserved cysteine through the conserved F or W. D genes are given only for firm matches. Clone size is shown for a subset of rows, as once, few, many or a class of expanded clone.

clone size	D gene	J gene	V gene	CDR3 protein	CDR3 DNA
.	.	TRBJ2-1	TRBV10-3	CAISESETANEQFF	TGTGCCATCAGTGAGTCAGAAACGGCAAATGAGCAGTTCTTC
few	TRBD2	TRBJ2-1	TRBV5-1	CASSSLTSGITLSYNEQFF	TGCGCCAGCAGCTCGTTGACTAGCGGCATCACCCTCTCCTACAATGAGCAGTTCTTC
.	.	TRBJ1-1	TRBV5-1	CASSFVEGNTEAFF	TGCGCCAGCAGCTTTGTTGAGGGGAACACTGAAGCTTTCTTT
.	.	TRBJ1-2	TRBV5-1	CASSLDVLAYGGVNYGYTF	TGCGCCAGCAGCTTGGATGTGTTGGCTTATGGGGGGGTCAACTATGGCTACACCTTC
.	.	TRBJ2-5	TRBV29-1	CSVMPSPETQYF	TGCAGCGTGATGCCTAGCCCTGAGACCCAGTACTTC
.	.	TRBJ2-7	TRBV7-3	CASSLLPGSSYEQYF	TGTGCCAGCAGCCTCCTCCCAGGTAGCTCCTACGAGCAGTACTTC
once	TRBD2	TRBJ2-1	TRBV30	CAWSVRAGVYNEQFF	TGTGCCTGGAGTGTACGAGCGGGGGTCTACAATGAGCAGTTCTTC
.	TRBD1	TRBJ1-3	TRBV6-5	CASSGTGGNTIYF	TGTGCCAGCAGTGGGACAGGCGGAAACACCATATATTTT
once	.	TRBJ2-7	TRBV5-4	CASSRGQIYEQYF	TGTGCCAGCAGCCGCGGACAGATCTACGAGCAGTACTTC
.	TRBD1	TRBJ1-2	TRBV6-6	CASRGTGLYGYTF	TGTGCCAGCAGAGGGACAGGGCTCTATGGCTACACCTTC
.	TRBD2	TRBJ2-1	TRBV7-7	CASSLSGGGPYNEQFF	TGTGCCAGCAGCTTATCGGGCGGGGGTCCCTACAATGAGCAGTTCTTC
.	.	TRBJ2-1	TRBV5-5	CASSLGVNEQFF	TGTGCCAGCAGCTTAGGGGTCAATGAGCAGTTCTTC
many	.	TRBJ2-1	TRBV6-4	CASSDSRVSSYNEQFF	TGTGCCAGCAGTGACTCCAGGGTGAGCTCCTACAATGAGCAGTTCTTC
once	.	TRBJ1-4	TRBV2	CASSPGFANEKLFF	TGTGCCAGCAGTCCGGGTTTTGCTAATGAAAAACTGTTTTTT
.	.	TRBJ1-2	TRBV6-5	CASSYSVTGPSYTF	TGTGCCAGCAGTTACTCGGTCACAGGCCCTAGCTACACCTTC
.	TRBD2	TRBJ2-2	TRBV27	CASRGTSGYTGELFF	TGTGCCAGCAGGGGGACTAGCGGTTACACCGGGGAGCTGTTTTTT
.	TRBD2	TRBJ2-2	TRBV10-3	CAISESRTSGRKSTGELFF	TGTGCCATCAGTGAGTCGAGGACTAGCGGGAGAAAGAGCACCGGGGAGCTGTTTTTT
once	.	TRBJ2-3	TRBV7-9	CASSLRSPLGTDTQYF	TGTGCCAGCAGCTTACGTAGTCCTTTAGGGACAGATACGCAGTATTTT
.	.	TRBJ1-1	TRBV7-8	CASSLAALGNTEAFF	TGTGCCAGCAGCCTCGCAGCCTTGGGAAACACTGAAGCTTTCTTT
.	.	TRBJ2-7	TRBV5-1	CASSSGAGSYEQYF	TGCGCCAGCAGCTCGGGCGCAGGGAGCTACGAGCAGTACTTC
.	.	TRBJ1-2	TRBV6-5	CASFWNGGEGYTF	TGTGCCAGCTTCTGGAACGGCGGGGAAGGCTACACCTTC
.	.	TRBJ2-3	TRBV9	CASSVGLGPDTQYF	TGTGCCAGCAGCGTAGGGCTTGGACCAGATACGCAGTATTTT
.	.	TRBJ2-2	TRBV30	CAWSWGRGELFF	TGTGCCTGGAGCTGGGGGCGCGGGGAGCTGTTTTTT
.	.	TRBJ1-1	TRBV18	CASSPLPGTGNGNTEAFF	TGTGCCAGCTCACCCCTGCCCGGGACGGGTAATGGGAACACTGAAGCTTTCTTT
.	TRBD2	TRBJ2-3	TRBV6-4	CASRAKSGGGTDTQYF	TGTGCCAGCAGGGCTAAAAGCGGGGGAGGCACAGATACGCAGTATTTT
.	.	TRBJ1-2	TRBV9	CASSEAGTIDGYTF	TGTGCCAGCAGCGAGGCTGGGACAATAGATGGCTACACCTTC
.	.	TRBJ1-2	TRBV10-1	CASSAGTAYGYTF	TGCGCCAGCAGTGCAGGGACGGCATATGGCTACACCTTC
.	TRBD2	TRBJ2-3	TRBV19	CASSMVLTSGGAEDTQYF	TGTGCCAGTAGTATGGTCCTTACTAGCGGGGGGGCCGAAGATACGCAGTATTTT
.	.	TRBJ2-5	TRBV5-1	CASSLAGAGETQYF	TGCGCCAGCAGCTTGGCGGGGGCCGGAGAGACCCAGTACTTC
.	.	TRBJ1-1	TRBV9	CASSVALNTEAFF	TGTGCCAGCAGCGTAGCTCTGAACACTGAAGCTTTCTTT
.	TRBD1	TRBJ1-1	TRBV9	CASSVGTGTLGDTEAFF	TGTGCCAGCAGCGTAGGGACAGGAACATTAGGGGACACTGAAGCTTTCTTT
.	.	TRBJ1-2	TRBV7-2	CASSLGGSLIYGYTF	TGTGCCAGCAGCTTAGGGGGCAGTCTAATCTATGGCTACACCTTC
.	.	TRBJ1-4	TRBV5-6	CASSLGRRFTGGGEKLFF	TGTGCCAGCAGCTTGGGACGGCGGTTTACCGGAGGAGGAGAAAAACTGTTTTTT
few	.	TRBJ1-5	TRBV27	CASSFQGSNQPQHF	TGTGCCAGCAGTTTCCAGGGCAGCAATCAGCCCCAGCATTTT
.	.	TRBJ1-1	TRBV5-1	CASSLELGRDTEAFF	TGCGCCAGCAGCTTGGAGCTGGGAAGGGACACTGAAGCTTTCTTT
once	TRBD1	TRBJ1-1	TRBV9	CASGQGNTEAFF	TGTGCCAGCGGACAGGGCAACACTGAAGCTTTCTTT
.	.	TRBJ1-5	TRBV7-9	CASSPDRIGRGQPQHF	TGTGCCAGCAGCCCCGACCGGATCGGGCGGGGTCAGCCCCAGCATTTT
.	TRBD2	TRBJ2-3	TRBV5-4	CAAGDFPDTQYF	TGTGCCGCGGGGGATTTCCCAGATACGCAGTATTTT
.	TRBD2	TRBJ2-7	TRBV7-8	CASSLARTSLNEQYF	TGTGCCAGCAGCTTAGCCCGGACTAGCCTAAACGAGCAGTACTTC
few	.	TRBJ2-4	TRBV5-1	CASSLAGANIQYF	TGCGCCAGCAGCTTGGCCGGGGCGAACATTCAGTACTTC
.	TRBD1	TRBJ2-7	TRBV2	CASTDRGLYEQYF	TGTGCCAGCACCGACAGGGGGTTGTACGAGCAGTACTTC
few	TRBD2	TRBJ2-5	TRBV10-3	CATLEPGLAGGETQYF	TGTGCCACCCTCGAGCCGGGACTAGCGGGAGGGGAGACCCAGTACTTC
.	.	TRBJ2-7	TRBV2	CASTLTYEQYF	TGTGCCAGCACCCTGACCTACGAGCAGTACTTC
.	.	TRBJ2-5	TRBV13	CASRLGVLRGETQYF	TGTGCCAGCAGACTGGGGGTACTTCGGGGAGAGACCCAGTACTTC
.	TRBD1	TRBJ2-7	TRBV5-4	CASSSGTGTHEQYF	TGTGCCAGCAGCTCCGGGACAGGGACCCACGAGCAGTACTTC
.	.	TRBJ1-3	TRBV29-1	CSASPGASGNTIYF	TGCAGCGCCAGTCCGGGAGCCTCTGGAAACACCATATATTTT
.	.	TRBJ2-6	TRBV30	CAWRDRTPQINVLTF	TGTGCCTGGAGAGATCGGACTCCTCAAATCAACGTCCTGACTTTC
.	TRBD1	TRBJ2-7	TRBV10-2	CAIRTGSSYEQYF	TGCGCCATCCGGACAGGGAGCTCCTACGAGCAGTACTTC
.	.	TRBJ1-5	TRBV2	CASSEAARGQPQHF	TGTGCCAGCAGTGAAGCGGCGAGGGGTCAGCCCCAGCATTTT
.	.	TRBJ1-5	TRBV10-2	CASSLGQNHQPQHF	TGCGCCAGCAGCCTTGGACAGAACCATCAGCCCCAGCATTTT
.	TRBD1	TRBJ2-1	TRBV2	CAIFTGDEQFF	TGTGCCATCTTCACAGGGGACGAGCAGTTCTTC
.	.	TRBJ1-5	TRBV19	CASSILGQSQPQHF	TGTGCCAGTAGTATATTGGGGCAAAGTCAGCCCCAGCATTTT
few	TRBD1	TRBJ1-4	TRBV5-4	CASSQKGQGAGEKLFF	TGTGCCAGCAGCCAAAAGGGACAGGGGGCGGGTGAAAAACTGTTTTTT
once	.	TRBJ2-7	TRBV6-5	CASSYSLGRDEQYF	TGTGCCAGCAGTTACTCGCTGGGACGGGACGAGCAGTACTTC
.	TRBD2	TRBJ2-1	TRBV25-1	CASSVGSGRASEQFF	TGTGCCAGCAGTGTCGGTAGCGGGAGGGCAAGTGAGCAGTTCTTC